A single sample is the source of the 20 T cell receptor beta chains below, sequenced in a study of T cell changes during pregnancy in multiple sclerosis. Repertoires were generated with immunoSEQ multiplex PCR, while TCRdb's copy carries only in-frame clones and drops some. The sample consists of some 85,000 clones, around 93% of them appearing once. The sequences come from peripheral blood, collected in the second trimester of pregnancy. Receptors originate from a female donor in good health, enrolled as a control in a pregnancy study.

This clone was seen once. The CDR3 region has the DNA TGTGCCAGCAGCACTCCCCGGGGGGACAGGACTTTCACCGGGGAGCTGTTTTTT. Protein: CASSTPRGDRTFTGELFF. The chain combines TRBV9 with TRBJ2-2, with TRBD1 as a possible D gene (8 bases). The CDR3 consists of 18 residues. CDR1 SGDLS and CDR2 YYNGEE come from the germline V gene. Trimming took off 4 bases at V and 4 bases at J, with 23 bases between the two ends.

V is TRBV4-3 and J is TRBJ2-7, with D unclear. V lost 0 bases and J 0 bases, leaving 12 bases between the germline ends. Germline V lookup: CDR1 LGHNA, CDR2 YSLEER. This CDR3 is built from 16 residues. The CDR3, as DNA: TGCGCCAGCAGCCAAGACGGCAGGTCGAGCTCCTACGAGCAGTACTTC. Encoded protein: CASSQDGRSSSYEQYF.

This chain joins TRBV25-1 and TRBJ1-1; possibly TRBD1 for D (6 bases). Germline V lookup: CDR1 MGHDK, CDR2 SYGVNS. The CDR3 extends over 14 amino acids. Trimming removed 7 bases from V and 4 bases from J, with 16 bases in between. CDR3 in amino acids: CASKGEGRGTEAFF. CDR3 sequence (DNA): TGTGCCAGCAAGGGGGAGGGGAGGGGCACTGAAGCTTTCTTT.

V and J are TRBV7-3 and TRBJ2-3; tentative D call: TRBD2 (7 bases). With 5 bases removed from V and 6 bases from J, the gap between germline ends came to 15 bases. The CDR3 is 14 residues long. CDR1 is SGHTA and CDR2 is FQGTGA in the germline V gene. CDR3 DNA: TGTGCCAGCAGCCCTCTGGGGGGGCCCGATACGCAGTATTTT. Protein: CASSPLGGPDTQYF.

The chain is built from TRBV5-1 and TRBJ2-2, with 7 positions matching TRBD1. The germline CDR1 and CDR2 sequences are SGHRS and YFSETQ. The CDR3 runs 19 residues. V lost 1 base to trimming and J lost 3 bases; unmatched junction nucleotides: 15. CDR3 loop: CASSLRVPTGDRDTGELFF. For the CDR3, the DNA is TGCGCCAGCAGCTTGCGGGTTCCCACAGGGGACCGGGACACCGGGGAGCTGTTTTTT.

The chain's CDR3 is CASSLQGAGANVLTF. CDR3 nucleotides: TGTGCCAGCAGCTTACAGGGGGCTGGGGCCAACGTCCTGACTTTC. The chain uses TRBV11-2 and TRBJ2-6, with TRBD1 identical over 7 bases. V lost 2 bases and J lost 2; bases outside the gene matches: 0. The germline V gene encodes CDR1 SGHAT and CDR2 FQNNGV. The CDR3 extends over 15 amino acids.

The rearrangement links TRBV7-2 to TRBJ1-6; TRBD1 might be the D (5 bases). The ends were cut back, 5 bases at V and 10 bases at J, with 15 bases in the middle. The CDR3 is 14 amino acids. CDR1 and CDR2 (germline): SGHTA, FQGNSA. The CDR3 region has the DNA TGTGCCAGCAGCCCACCAGGGCTCGGGTCACCCCTCCACTTT. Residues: CASSPPGLGSPLHF.

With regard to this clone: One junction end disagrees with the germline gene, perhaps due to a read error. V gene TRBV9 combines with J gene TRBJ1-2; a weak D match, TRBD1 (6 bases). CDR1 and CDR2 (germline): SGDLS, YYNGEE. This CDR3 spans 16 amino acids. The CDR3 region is CASSSLNRVSNYGYTF. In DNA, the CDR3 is TGTGCCAGCAGCTCTCTCAACAGGGTCTCTAATTATGGCTACACCTTC. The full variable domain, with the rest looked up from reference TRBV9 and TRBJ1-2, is DSGVTQTPKHLITATGQRVTLRCSPRSGDLSVYWYQQSLDQGLQFLIQYYNGEERAKGNILERFSAQQFPDLHSELNLSSLELGDSALYFCASSSLNRVSNYGYTFGSGTRLTVV.

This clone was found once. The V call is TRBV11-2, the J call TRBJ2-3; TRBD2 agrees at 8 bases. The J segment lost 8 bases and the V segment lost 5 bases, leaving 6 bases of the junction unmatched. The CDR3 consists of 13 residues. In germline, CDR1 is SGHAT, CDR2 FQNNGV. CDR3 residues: CASSLGGGGTQYF. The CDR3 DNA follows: TGTGCCAGCAGCCTCGGGGGGGGCGGTACGCAGTATTTT.

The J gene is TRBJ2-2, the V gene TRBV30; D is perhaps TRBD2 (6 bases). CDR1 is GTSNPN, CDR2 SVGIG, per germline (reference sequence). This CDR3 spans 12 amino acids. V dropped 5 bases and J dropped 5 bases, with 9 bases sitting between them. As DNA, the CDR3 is TGTGCCTGGCCCCGGGAGACCGGGGAGCTGTTTTTT. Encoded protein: CAWPRETGELFF. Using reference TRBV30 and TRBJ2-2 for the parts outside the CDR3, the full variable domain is SQTIHQWPATLVQPVGSPLSLECTVEGTSNPNLYWYRQAAGRGLQLLFYSVGIGQISSEVPQNLSASRPQDRQFILSSKKLLLSDSGFYLCAWPRETGELFFGEGSRLTVL.

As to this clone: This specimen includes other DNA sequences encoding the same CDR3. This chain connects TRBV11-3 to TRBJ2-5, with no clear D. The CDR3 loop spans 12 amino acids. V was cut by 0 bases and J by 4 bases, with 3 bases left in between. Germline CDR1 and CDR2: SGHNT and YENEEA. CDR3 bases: TGTGCCAGCAGCTTAGATCGAGAGACCCAGTACTTC. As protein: CASSLDRETQYF. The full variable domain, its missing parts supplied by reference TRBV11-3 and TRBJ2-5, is EAGVVQSPRYKIIEKKQPVAFWCNPISGHNTLYWYLQNLGQGPELLIRYENEEAVDDSQLPKDRFSAERLKGVDSTLKIQPAELGDSAVYLCASSLDRETQYFGPGTRLLVL.

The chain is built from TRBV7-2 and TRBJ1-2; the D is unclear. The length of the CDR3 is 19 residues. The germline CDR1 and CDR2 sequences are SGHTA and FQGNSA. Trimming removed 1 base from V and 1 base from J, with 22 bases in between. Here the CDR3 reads CASSLVLSAASDFNYGYTF. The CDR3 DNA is TGTGCCAGCAGCTTAGTTCTCAGTGCGGCGTCAGACTTTAACTATGGCTACACCTTC.

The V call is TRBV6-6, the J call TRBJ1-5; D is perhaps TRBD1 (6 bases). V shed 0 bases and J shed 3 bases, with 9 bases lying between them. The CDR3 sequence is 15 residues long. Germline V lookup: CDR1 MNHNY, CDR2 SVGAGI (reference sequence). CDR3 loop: CASSYSDRPNQPQHF. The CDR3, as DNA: TGTGCCAGCAGTTACTCAGACAGGCCCAATCAGCCCCAGCATTTT.

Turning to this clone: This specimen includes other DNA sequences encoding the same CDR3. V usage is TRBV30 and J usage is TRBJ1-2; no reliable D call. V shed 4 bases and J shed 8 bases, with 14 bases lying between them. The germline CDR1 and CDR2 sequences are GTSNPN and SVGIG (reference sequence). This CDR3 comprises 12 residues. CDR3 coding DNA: TGTGCCTGGACGACAACACTTTACGGCTACACCTTC. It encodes CAWTTTLYGYTF.

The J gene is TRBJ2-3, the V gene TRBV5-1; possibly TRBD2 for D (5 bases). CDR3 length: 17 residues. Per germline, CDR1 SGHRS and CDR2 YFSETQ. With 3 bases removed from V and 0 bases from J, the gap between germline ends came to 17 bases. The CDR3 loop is CASSSDSSDPSTDTQYF. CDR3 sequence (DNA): TGCGCCAGCAGCTCGGACTCGTCCGACCCTAGCACAGATACGCAGTATTTT.

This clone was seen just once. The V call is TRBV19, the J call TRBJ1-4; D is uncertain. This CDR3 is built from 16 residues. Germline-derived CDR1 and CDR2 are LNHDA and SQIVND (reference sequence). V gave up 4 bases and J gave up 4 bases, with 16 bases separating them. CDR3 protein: CASSTEAGSINEKLFF. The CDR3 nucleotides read TGTGCCAGTAGTACCGAAGCCGGGTCAATTAATGAAAAACTGTTTTTT.

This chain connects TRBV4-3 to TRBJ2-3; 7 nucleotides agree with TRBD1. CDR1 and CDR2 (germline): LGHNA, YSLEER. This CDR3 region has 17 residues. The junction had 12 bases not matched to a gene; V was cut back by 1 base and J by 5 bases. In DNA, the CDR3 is TGCGCCAGCAGCCAAGGTGTGTCTCATCAGGGGGAAGATACGCAGTATTTT. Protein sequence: CASSQGVSHQGEDTQYF.

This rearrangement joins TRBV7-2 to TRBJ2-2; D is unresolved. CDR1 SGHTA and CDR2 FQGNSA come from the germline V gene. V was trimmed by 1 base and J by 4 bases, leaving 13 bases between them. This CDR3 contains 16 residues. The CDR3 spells CASSLVGRSSTGELFF. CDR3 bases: TGTGCCAGCAGCTTAGTGGGCAGGTCGAGCACCGGGGAGCTGTTTTTT.

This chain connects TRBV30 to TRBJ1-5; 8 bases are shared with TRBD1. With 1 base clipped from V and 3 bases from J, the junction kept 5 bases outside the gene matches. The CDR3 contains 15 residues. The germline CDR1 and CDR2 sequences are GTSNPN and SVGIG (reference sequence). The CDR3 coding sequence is TGTGCCTGGAGTGCGAACAGGGGGGCCAATCAGCCCCAGCATTTT. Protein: CAWSANRGANQPQHF.

CDR3 amino acids: CASSRGRGLNEQYF. In DNA form, the CDR3 reads TGTGCCAGTAGTAGGGGCAGGGGATTGAACGAGCAGTACTTC. The V and J genes are TRBV19 and TRBJ2-7; D possibly corresponds to TRBD1 (6 bases). Germline V lookup: CDR1 LNHDA, CDR2 SQIVND (reference sequence). The CDR3 has 14 residues. The V end lost 4 bases, the J end lost 5 bases, and 15 bases lay between the germline ends. Full variable domain (rest looked up from reference TRBV19 and TRBJ2-7): DGGITQSPKYLFRKEGQNVTLSCEQNLNHDAMYWYRQDPGQGLRLIYYSQIVNDFQKGDIAEGYSVSREKKESFPLTVTSAQKNPTAFYLCASSRGRGLNEQYFGPGTRLTVT.